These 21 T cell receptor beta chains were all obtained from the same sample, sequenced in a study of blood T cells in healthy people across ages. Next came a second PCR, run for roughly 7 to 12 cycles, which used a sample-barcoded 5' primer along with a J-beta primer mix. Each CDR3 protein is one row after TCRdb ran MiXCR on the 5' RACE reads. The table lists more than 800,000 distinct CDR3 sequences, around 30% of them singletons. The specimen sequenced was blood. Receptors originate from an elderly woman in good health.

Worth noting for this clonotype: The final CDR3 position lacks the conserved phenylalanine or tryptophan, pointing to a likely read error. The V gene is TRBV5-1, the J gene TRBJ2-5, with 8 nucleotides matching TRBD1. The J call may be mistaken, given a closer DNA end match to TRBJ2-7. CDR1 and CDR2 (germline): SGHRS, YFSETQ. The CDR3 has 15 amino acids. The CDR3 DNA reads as TGCGCCAGCAGCTTGGCCGCAGGACAGGGCTCCGAGCAGTACATC. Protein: CASSLAAGQGSEQYI.

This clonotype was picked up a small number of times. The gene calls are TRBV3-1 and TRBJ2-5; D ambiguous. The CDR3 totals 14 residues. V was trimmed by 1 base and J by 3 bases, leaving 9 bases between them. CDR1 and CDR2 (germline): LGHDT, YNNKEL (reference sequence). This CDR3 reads CASSQVDREETQYF. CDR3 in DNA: TGTGCCAGCAGCCAAGTGGATAGGGAAGAGACCCAGTACTTC.

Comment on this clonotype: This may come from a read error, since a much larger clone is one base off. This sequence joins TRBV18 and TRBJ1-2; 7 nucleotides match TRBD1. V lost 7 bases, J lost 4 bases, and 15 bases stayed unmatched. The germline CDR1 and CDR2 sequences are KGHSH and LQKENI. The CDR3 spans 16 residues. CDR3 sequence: CASLPSIGTDVYGYTF. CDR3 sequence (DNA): TGTGCCAGCTTACCCTCGATCGGGACAGACGTCTATGGCTACACCTTC.

The CDR3 DNA is TGTGCCAGCAGTCGGGGGGTTCCCTACGAGCAGTACTTC. It is translated as CASSRGVPYEQYF. The chain is built from TRBV12-3 or TRBV12-4 and TRBJ2-7, with 7 bases matching TRBD2. CDR3 length: 13 residues. Germline trimming cut 5 bases from V and 2 bases from J; bases unmatched to any gene: 3.

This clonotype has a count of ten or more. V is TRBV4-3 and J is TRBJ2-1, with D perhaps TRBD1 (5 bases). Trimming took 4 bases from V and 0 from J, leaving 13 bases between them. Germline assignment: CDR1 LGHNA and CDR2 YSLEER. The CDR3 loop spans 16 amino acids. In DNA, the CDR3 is TGCGCCAGCAGCCCCTGGCAGGGTAGCTCCTACAATGAGCAGTTCTTC. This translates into CASSPWQGSSYNEQFF.

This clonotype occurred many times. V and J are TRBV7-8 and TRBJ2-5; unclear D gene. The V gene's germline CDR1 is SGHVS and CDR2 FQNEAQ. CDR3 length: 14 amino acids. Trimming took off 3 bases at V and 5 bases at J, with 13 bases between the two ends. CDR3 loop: CASSFNFPRETQYF. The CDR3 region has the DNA TGTGCCAGCAGCTTCAATTTTCCGCGGGAGACCCAGTACTTC. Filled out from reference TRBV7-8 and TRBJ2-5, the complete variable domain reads GAGVSQSPRYKVAKRGQDVALRCDPISGHVSLFWYQQALGQGPEFLTYFQNEAQLDKSGLPSDRFFAERPEGSVSTLKIQRTQQEDSAVYLCASSFNFPRETQYFGPGTRLLVL.

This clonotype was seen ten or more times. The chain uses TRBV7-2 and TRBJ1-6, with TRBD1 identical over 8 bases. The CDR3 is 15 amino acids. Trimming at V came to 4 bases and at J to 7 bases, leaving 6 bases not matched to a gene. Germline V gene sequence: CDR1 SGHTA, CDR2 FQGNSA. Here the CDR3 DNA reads TGTGCCAGCAGCTCCGGGACAGGAGGAAATTCACCCCTCCACTTT. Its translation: CASSSGTGGNSPLHF.

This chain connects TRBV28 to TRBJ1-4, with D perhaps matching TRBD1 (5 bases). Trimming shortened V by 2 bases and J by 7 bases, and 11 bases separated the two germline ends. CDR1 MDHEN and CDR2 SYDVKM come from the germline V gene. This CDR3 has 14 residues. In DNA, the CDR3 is TGTGCCAGCAGTTTAAGGGGACGTGCTGAAAAACTGTTTTTT. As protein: CASSLRGRAEKLFF.

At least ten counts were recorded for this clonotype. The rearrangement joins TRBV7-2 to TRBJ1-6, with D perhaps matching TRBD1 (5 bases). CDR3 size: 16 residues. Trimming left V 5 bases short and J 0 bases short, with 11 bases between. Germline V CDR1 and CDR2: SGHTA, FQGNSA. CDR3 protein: CASSARQSSYNSPLHF. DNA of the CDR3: TGTGCCAGCAGCGCCCGACAGAGCTCCTATAATTCACCCCTCCACTTT.

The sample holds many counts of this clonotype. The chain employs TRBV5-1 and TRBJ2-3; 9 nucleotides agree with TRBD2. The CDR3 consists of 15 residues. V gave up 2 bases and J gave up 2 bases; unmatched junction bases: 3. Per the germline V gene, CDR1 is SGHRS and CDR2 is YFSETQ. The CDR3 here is CASSLASGVTDTQYF. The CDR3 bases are TGCGCCAGCAGCTTAGCTAGCGGGGTCACAGATACGCAGTATTTT.

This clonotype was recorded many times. Written as DNA, the CDR3 is TGTGCCAGCAGCAGTGGGACGCCGGACGGCTACACCTTC. It codes for CASSSGTPDGYTF. The J gene is TRBJ1-2, the V gene TRBV7-9; D is perhaps TRBD1 (5 bases). V lost 5 bases, J lost 8 bases, and 15 bases lay in between. Germline assignment: CDR1 SEHNR and CDR2 FQNEAQ (reference sequence). CDR3 length: 13 amino acids. Together with reference TRBV7-9 and TRBJ1-2, the CDR3 gives the full variable domain: DTGVSQNPRHKITKRGQNVTFRCDPISEHNRLYWYRQTLGQGPEFLTYFQNEAQLEKSRLLSDRFSAERPKGSFSTLEIQRTEQGDSAMYLCASSSGTPDGYTFGSGTRLTVV.

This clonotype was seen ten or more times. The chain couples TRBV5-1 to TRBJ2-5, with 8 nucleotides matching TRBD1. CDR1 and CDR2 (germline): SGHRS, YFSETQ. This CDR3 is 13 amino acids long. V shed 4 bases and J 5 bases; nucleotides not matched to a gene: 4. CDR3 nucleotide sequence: TGCGCCAGCAGCCGGACAGGGACTGAGACCCAGTACTTC. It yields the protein CASSRTGTETQYF.

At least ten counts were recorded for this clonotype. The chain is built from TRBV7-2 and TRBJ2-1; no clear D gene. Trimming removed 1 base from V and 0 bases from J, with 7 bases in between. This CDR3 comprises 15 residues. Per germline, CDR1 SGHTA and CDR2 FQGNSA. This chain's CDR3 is CASSLGVGSYNEQFF. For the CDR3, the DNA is TGTGCCAGCAGCTTAGGCGTAGGCTCCTACAATGAGCAGTTCTTC.

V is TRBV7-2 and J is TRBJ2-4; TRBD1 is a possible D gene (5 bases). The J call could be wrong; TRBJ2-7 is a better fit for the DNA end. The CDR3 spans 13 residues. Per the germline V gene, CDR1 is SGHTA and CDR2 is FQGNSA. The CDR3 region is CASSLELGAEQYF. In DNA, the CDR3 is TGTGCCAGCAGCTTAGAGTTAGGGGCCGAGCAGTACTTC.

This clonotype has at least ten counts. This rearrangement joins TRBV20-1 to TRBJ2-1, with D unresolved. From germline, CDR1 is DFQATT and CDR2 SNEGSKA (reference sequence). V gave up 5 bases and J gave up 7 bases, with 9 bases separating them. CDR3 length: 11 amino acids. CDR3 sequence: CSAPLLNEQFF. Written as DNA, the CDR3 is TGCAGTGCTCCCCTGCTGAATGAGCAGTTCTTC.

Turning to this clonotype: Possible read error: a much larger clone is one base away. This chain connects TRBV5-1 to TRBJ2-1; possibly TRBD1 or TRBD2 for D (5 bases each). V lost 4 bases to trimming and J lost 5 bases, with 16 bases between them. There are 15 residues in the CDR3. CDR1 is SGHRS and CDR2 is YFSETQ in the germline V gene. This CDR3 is CASSQTPGPNNEQFF. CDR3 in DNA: TGCGCCAGCAGCCAAACCCCGGGGCCAAACAATGAGCAGTTCTTC.

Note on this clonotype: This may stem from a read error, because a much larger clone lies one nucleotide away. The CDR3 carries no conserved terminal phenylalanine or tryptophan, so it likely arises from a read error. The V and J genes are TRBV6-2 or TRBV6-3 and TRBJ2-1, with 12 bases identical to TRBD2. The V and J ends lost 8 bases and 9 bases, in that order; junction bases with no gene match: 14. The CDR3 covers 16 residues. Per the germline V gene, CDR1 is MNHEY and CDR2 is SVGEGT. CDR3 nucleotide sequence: TGTGCCAGCGTTCGGGCCCTAGCGGGGGGGCGGGGTGAGCAGTTCGTC. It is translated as CASVRALAGGRGEQFV.

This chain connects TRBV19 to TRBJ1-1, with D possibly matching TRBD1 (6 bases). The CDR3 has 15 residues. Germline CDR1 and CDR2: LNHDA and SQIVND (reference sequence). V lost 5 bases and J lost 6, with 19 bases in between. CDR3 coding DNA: TGTGCCAGTAGTCCGTCGACAGGCGGTAACGCTGAAGCTTTCTTT. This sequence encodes CASSPSTGGNAEAFF.

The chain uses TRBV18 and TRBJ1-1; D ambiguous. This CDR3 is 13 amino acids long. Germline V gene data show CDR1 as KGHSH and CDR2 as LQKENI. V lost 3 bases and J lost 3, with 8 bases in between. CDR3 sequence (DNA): TGTGCCAGCTCACCCGACATATACACTGAAGCTTTCTTT. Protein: CASSPDIYTEAFF. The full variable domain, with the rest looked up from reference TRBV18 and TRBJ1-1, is NAGVMQNPRHLVRRRGQEARLRCSPMKGHSHVYWYRQLPEEGLKFMVYLQKENIIDESGMPKERFSAEFPKEGPSILRIQQVVRGDSAAYFCASSPDIYTEAFFGQGTRLTVV.

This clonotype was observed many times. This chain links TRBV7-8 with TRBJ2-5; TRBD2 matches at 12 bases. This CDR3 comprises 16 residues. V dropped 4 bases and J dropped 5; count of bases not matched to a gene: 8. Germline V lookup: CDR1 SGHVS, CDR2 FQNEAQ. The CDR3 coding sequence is TGTGCCAGCAGCTCCCGACTAGCGGGGGCCCGGGAGACCCAGTACTTC. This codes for CASSSRLAGARETQYF.

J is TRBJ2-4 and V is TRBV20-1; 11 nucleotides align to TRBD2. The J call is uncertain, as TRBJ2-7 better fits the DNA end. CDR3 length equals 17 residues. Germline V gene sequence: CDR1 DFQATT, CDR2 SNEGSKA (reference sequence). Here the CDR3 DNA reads TGCAGTGCCGTCCCCGGTTTGCTAGCGGGGGGAGCCTACGAGCAGTACTTC. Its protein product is CSAVPGLLAGGAYEQYF.